The 24 T cell receptor beta chains below were found in one sample sequenced in a study of blood T cell repertoires in COVID-19. Using immunoSEQ multiplex PCR, the repertoire was profiled, and TCRdb retains in-frame clones only, with some absent. The data contain some 100,000 clones, 70% to 90% of them singletons. Input material: peripheral blood. The receptors originated from a woman aged 65 to 85 with acute or convalescent COVID-19.

The chain joins TRBV3-1 (or the pseudogene TRBV3-2) to TRBJ2-5; TRBD1 agrees at 7 bases. CDR1 is LGHDT, CDR2 YNNKEL, per germline (reference sequence). Trimming at V came to 5 bases and at J to 5 bases, leaving 14 bases not matched to a gene. This CDR3 spans 16 amino acids. DNA for the CDR3: TGTGCCAGCAGCTCAGAAGCCGGGACAGTAAGGGAGACCCAGTACTTC. Amino acid sequence: CASSSEAGTVRETQYF.

V and J are TRBV14 and TRBJ2-5; D gene uncertain. V gave up 4 bases and J gave up 2 bases, with 14 bases separating them. This CDR3 is built from 15 residues. Germline assignment: CDR1 SGHDN and CDR2 FVKESK. CDR3 loop: CASSPFLRSQETQYF. The CDR3 DNA reads as TGTGCCAGCAGCCCGTTCTTGAGGTCGCAAGAGACCCAGTACTTC. The full variable domain, in which reference TRBV14 and TRBJ2-5 provide the parts outside the CDR3, is EAGVTQFPSHSVIEKGQTVTLRCDPISGHDNLYWYRRVMGKEIKFLLHFVKESKQDESGMPNNRFLAERTGGTYSTLKVQPAELEDSGVYFCASSPFLRSQETQYFGPGTRLLVL.

The V gene is TRBV6-5, the J gene TRBJ1-1; D may be TRBD1 (6 bases). The length of the CDR3 is 15 residues. V was cut by 0 bases and J by 6 bases, with 14 bases left in between. CDR1 and CDR2 (germline): MNHEY, SVGAGI. The CDR3 here is CASSYSLVAGAEAFF. The DNA for the CDR3 is TGTGCCAGCAGTTACTCGCTGGTTGCAGGGGCTGAAGCTTTCTTT.

This sequence joins TRBV5-4 and TRBJ1-2; 7 bases line up with TRBD1. With 4 bases clipped from V and 2 bases from J, the junction kept 11 bases outside the gene matches. This CDR3 is 16 amino acids long. The germline CDR1 and CDR2 sequences are SGHNT and YYREEE (reference sequence). The CDR3 sequence is CASSLGARQGNYGYTF. The CDR3, as DNA: TGTGCCAGCAGCCTTGGCGCCCGACAGGGAAACTATGGCTACACCTTC.

The V gene is TRBV28, the J gene TRBJ2-1; possibly TRBD2 for D (6 bases). Germline-derived CDR1 and CDR2 are MDHEN and SYDVKM. V lost 5 bases and J lost 5, with 10 bases in between. The CDR3 is 13 amino acids. CDR3 sequence reads: CASSLTSHNEQFF. The CDR3 DNA sequence: TGTGCCAGCAGTCTGACTAGTCACAATGAGCAGTTCTTC.

The rearrangement joins TRBV6-1 to TRBJ1-5, with a weak D call TRBD1 (6 bases). Germline values: CDR1 MNHNS, CDR2 SASEGT. The CDR3 runs 15 residues. The V gene lost 0 bases and the J gene lost 4 bases, with 10 bases spanning the gap. CDR3 sequence: CASSEAAGANQPQHF. Written as DNA, the CDR3 is TGTGCCAGCAGTGAAGCGGCAGGGGCAAATCAGCCCCAGCATTTT.

This clone was seen more than once but under ten times. The rearrangement uses TRBV6-5 and TRBJ2-1; TRBD1 might be the D (6 bases). Germline assignment: CDR1 MNHEY and CDR2 SVGAGI. V lost 0 bases and J 4 bases, leaving 13 bases between the germline ends. The CDR3 covers 16 residues. CDR3 sequence reads: CASSYSSGEPYNEQFF. CDR3 in DNA: TGTGCCAGCAGTTACTCGTCAGGGGAGCCATACAATGAGCAGTTCTTC.

This CDR3 is CASSRTRVGEQFF. The DNA of the CDR3 is TGCGCCAGCAGCCGGACTAGGGTCGGGGAGCAGTTCTTC. J is TRBJ2-1 and V is TRBV10-1; TRBD2 matches at 7 bases. Germline V lookup: CDR1 WNHNN, CDR2 SYGVQD (reference sequence). The CDR3 consists of 13 residues. Unmatched junction bases numbered 9, after V lost 6 bases and J lost 10 bases.

CDR3 nucleotides: TGCGCCAGCAGCCAGGGGTTCACAGATACGCAGTATTTT. Protein sequence: CASSQGFTDTQYF. J is TRBJ2-3 and V is TRBV5-1; D is perhaps TRBD1 (6 bases). The germline gives CDR1 SGHRS, CDR2 YFSETQ. Trimming took 4 bases from V and 2 from J, leaving 8 bases between them. The CDR3 spans 13 residues.

V is TRBV3-1 (or the pseudogene TRBV3-2) and J is TRBJ1-2; 9 nucleotides line up with TRBD1. CDR1 is LGHDT and CDR2 is YNNKEL in the germline V gene (reference sequence). The CDR3 extends over 14 amino acids. V shed 1 base, J shed 8 bases, and the junction held 5 bases outside the gene matches. The CDR3 sequence is CASSQARTGVGYTF. CDR3 DNA: TGTGCCAGCAGCCAAGCCCGGACAGGGGTCGGCTACACCTTC.

This rearrangement joins TRBV9 to TRBJ1-1; maybe TRBD1 (6 bases). The CDR3 covers 15 residues. Trimming pared 2 bases from V and 3 bases from J, leaving 14 bases between. Germline-derived CDR1 and CDR2 are SGDLS and YYNGEE. The DNA of the CDR3 is TGTGCCAGCAGCGTTGGTCAGGGGATGCACACTGAAGCTTTCTTT. Protein: CASSVGQGMHTEAFF.

V and J are TRBV2 and TRBJ1-3; D might be TRBD1 (6 bases). Germline CDR1 SNHLY, CDR2 FYNNEI. V was clipped by 7 bases and J by 3 bases, with 10 bases between them. The CDR3 runs 13 residues. The DNA of the CDR3 is TGTGCCAGCAACCAGGGGCTTGGAAACACCATATATTTT. The encoded protein is CASNQGLGNTIYF.

This rearrangement joins TRBV9 to TRBJ1-3; the D gene is possibly TRBD1 (6 bases). Trimming shortened V by 4 bases and J by 2 bases, and 10 bases separated the two germline ends. Germline V gene lookup returns CDR1 SGDLS and CDR2 YYNGEE. This CDR3 comprises 14 residues. The CDR3 is CASSPGVAGNTIYF. The CDR3 coding sequence is TGTGCCAGCAGCCCAGGGGTGGCTGGAAACACCATATATTTT. Supplemented by reference TRBV9 and TRBJ1-3, the full variable domain reads DSGVTQTPKHLITATGQRVTLRCSPRSGDLSVYWYQQSLDQGLQFLIQYYNGEERAKGNILERFSAQQFPDLHSELNLSSLELGDSALYFCASSPGVAGNTIYFGEGSWLTVV.

The V and J genes are TRBV12-3 or TRBV12-4 and TRBJ2-2; 7 bases fit TRBD2. Trimming removed 5 bases from V and 6 bases from J; junction bases left unmatched: 3. There are 13 residues in the CDR3. In DNA form, the CDR3 reads TGTGCCAGCAGTGGACTAGTATCCGGGGAGCTGTTTTTT. This gives the protein CASSGLVSGELFF.

V and J are TRBV2 and TRBJ2-2; possibly TRBD1 for D (6 bases). The CDR3 contains 15 residues. Deletions cut 5 bases from V and 0 bases from J, with 10 bases between. The germline V gene has CDR1 SNHLY and CDR2 FYNNEI. The CDR3: CASSWTDANTGELFF. The CDR3 region has the DNA TGTGCCAGCAGTTGGACAGATGCGAACACCGGGGAGCTGTTTTTT.

This chain connects TRBV9 to TRBJ2-7; maybe TRBD1 (6 bases). This CDR3 region has 15 residues. CDR1 is SGDLS, CDR2 YYNGEE, per germline. V was trimmed by 0 bases and J by 5 bases, leaving 15 bases between them. In DNA form, the CDR3 reads TGTGCCAGCAGCGTAGGGGACACCCTAAGGAACGAGCAGTACTTC. This encodes CASSVGDTLRNEQYF.

The V and J genes are TRBV18 and TRBJ2-7, with D perhaps matching TRBD2 (6 bases). Germline lookup yields CDR1 KGHSH and CDR2 LQKENI. Trimming shortened V by 1 base and J by 3 bases, and 10 bases separated the two germline ends. The CDR3 sequence is 14 residues long. CDR3 sequence: CASSPQGLVYEQYF. DNA of the CDR3: TGTGCCAGCTCACCACAGGGACTTGTCTACGAGCAGTACTTC.

The chain uses TRBV2 and TRBJ2-1; TRBD1 matches 8 bases. The germline gives CDR1 SNHLY, CDR2 FYNNEI. The CDR3 totals 13 residues. V shed 7 bases and J 5 bases; nucleotides not matched to a gene: 4. The CDR3 region is CASIWDRNNEQFF. CDR3 in DNA: TGTGCCAGCATTTGGGACAGGAACAATGAGCAGTTCTTC.

The chain employs TRBV27 and TRBJ1-5; tentatively, D is TRBD1 (5 bases). Trimming removed 2 bases from V and 7 bases from J, with 15 bases in between. CDR3 length: 15 amino acids. Germline V gives CDR1 MNHEY, CDR2 SMNVEV (reference sequence). CDR3 sequence (DNA): TGTGCCAGCAGTTTAGCGGGACTTACTGCACAGCCCCAGCATTTT. Residues: CASSLAGLTAQPQHF.

The chain links TRBV5-1 to TRBJ2-3, with 10 positions matching TRBD2. The CDR3 contains 16 residues. Trimming at V came to 2 bases and at J to 4 bases, leaving 7 bases not matched to a gene. Germline V lookup: CDR1 SGHRS, CDR2 YFSETQ. In DNA form, the CDR3 reads TGCGCCAGCAGCTTCACTAGCGGGACCGGGGCAGATACGCAGTATTTT. Translating it yields CASSFTSGTGADTQYF. Drawing the rest from reference TRBV5-1 and TRBJ2-3, the complete variable domain is KAGVTQTPRYLIKTRGQQVTLSCSPISGHRSVSWYQQTPGQGLQFLFEYFSETQRNKGNFPGRFSGRQFSNSRSEMNVSTLELGDSALYLCASSFTSGTGADTQYFGPGTRLTVL.

The V and J genes are TRBV10-1 and TRBJ2-1; no firm D call. CDR3 length: 13 residues. Germline CDR1 reads WNHNN; CDR2 reads SYGVQD (reference sequence). Trimming cost V 5 bases and J 5 bases, with 10 bases left between them. CDR3 nucleotide sequence: TGCGCCAGCAGTTATGCGAAAAACAATGAGCAGTTCTTC. Translated: CASSYAKNNEQFF.

The chain links TRBV9 to TRBJ2-7; the match to TRBD2 covers 7 bases. Germline V gene sequence: CDR1 SGDLS, CDR2 YYNGEE. This CDR3 spans 14 amino acids. Trimming cost V 0 bases and J 7 bases; bases outside gene matches: 7. As DNA, the CDR3 is TGTGCCAGCAGCGTAGGAGAGGGACTATATGAGCAGTACTTC. This gives the protein CASSVGEGLYEQYF.

This chain joins TRBV5-8 and TRBJ1-5; 9 positions match TRBD1. V lost 4 bases to trimming and J lost 6 bases; unmatched junction nucleotides: 8. Germline loops: CDR1 SGHTS, CDR2 YDEGEE. The CDR3 length is 15 residues. The CDR3 bases are TGTGCCAGCAGCGGGACAGGGAGTTGGGCTCAGCCCCAGCATTTT. Amino acid sequence: CASSGTGSWAQPQHF. Drawing the rest from reference TRBV5-8 and TRBJ1-5, the complete variable domain is EAGVTQSPTHLIKTRGQQATLRCSPISGHTSVYWYQQALGLGLQFLLWYDEGEERNRGNFPPRFSGRQFPNYSSELNVNALELEDSALYLCASSGTGSWAQPQHFGDGTRLSIL.

The chain recombines TRBV5-1 with TRBJ1-1, with 8 bases identical to TRBD1. Trimming at V came to 4 bases and at J to 1 base, leaving 6 bases not matched to a gene. The CDR3 runs 15 residues. Germline lookup yields CDR1 SGHRS and CDR2 YFSETQ. Written as DNA, the CDR3 is TGCGCCAGCAGCGGACAGGGAGCACCGAACACTGAAGCTTTCTTT. Translation: CASSGQGAPNTEAFF.